These 12 T cell receptor beta chains were sequenced from one sample in a study of cytomegalovirus exposure and HLA in healthy donors. The PCR had 60 Vbeta and 13 Jbeta primers. Sequenced by immunoSEQ multiplex PCR; TCRdb stores in-frame clones only, minus some. The profile shows tens of thousands of clones, around 78% of them singletons. Sequencing was performed on PBMCs. Source of these receptors: a man between 40 and 49 years old in good health and CMV-seronegative.

A single count supports this clone. The chain combines TRBV19 with TRBJ1-1, with D unclear. V gave up 7 bases and J gave up 0 bases, with 15 bases separating them. The CDR3 is 15 amino acids. Germline V lookup: CDR1 LNHDA, CDR2 SQIVND (reference sequence). CDR3 amino acids: CASIQSSVMNTEAFF. For the CDR3, the DNA is TGTGCCAGTATACAGAGTAGTGTAATGAACACTGAAGCTTTCTTT.

This clone was recorded once. The genes are TRBV6-5 and TRBJ2-1; 7 nucleotides align to TRBD2. The CDR3 totals 12 residues. Germline V gene lookup returns CDR1 MNHEY and CDR2 SVGAGI. With V trimmed by 7 bases and J by 6 bases, 3 bases remained unmatched. The CDR3 is CASTSGSNEQFF. As DNA, the CDR3 is TGTGCCAGCACTAGCGGATCCAATGAGCAGTTCTTC.

J is TRBJ2-2 and V is TRBV23-1; 9 bases match TRBD1. TRBV23-1 is classed as an ORF, of uncertain function. The V segment lost 7 bases and the J segment 1 base; nucleotides outside the gene matches: 7. The CDR3 is made up of 16 amino acids. The CDR3 DNA reads as TGCGCCAGCATGGGCAAGGGACAGGGGAACACCGGGGAGCTGTTTTTT. Amino acids: CASMGKGQGNTGELFF.

This chain uses TRBV19 with TRBJ2-1; 11 bases map to TRBD2. V shed 5 bases and J 4 bases; nucleotides not matched to a gene: 10. The V gene's germline CDR1 is LNHDA and CDR2 SQIVND (reference sequence). The CDR3 is made up of 17 amino acids. The CDR3 sequence is CASSLRPGTSGYNEQFF. Here the CDR3 DNA reads TGTGCCAGTAGTCTCCGACCCGGGACTAGCGGTTACAATGAGCAGTTCTTC.

The genes are TRBV6-1 and TRBJ2-7; D is possibly TRBD2 (5 bases). Trimming took 7 bases from V and 2 from J, leaving 6 bases between them. The V gene's germline CDR1 is MNHNS and CDR2 SASEGT. This CDR3 has 11 amino acids. The CDR3 region is CASKTTYEQYF. For the CDR3, the DNA is TGTGCCAGCAAGACTACCTACGAGCAGTACTTC.

The chain employs TRBV5-4 and TRBJ2-7; TRBD2 is a possible D gene (6 bases). V was pared by 1 base and J by 6 bases, with 11 bases between. This CDR3 has 13 residues. Germline lookup yields CDR1 SGHNT and CDR2 YYREEE (reference sequence). CDR3 region: CASSLTGTVEQYF. In DNA form, the CDR3 reads TGTGCCAGCAGCTTGACCGGGACTGTCGAGCAGTACTTC.

The rearrangement links TRBV19 to TRBJ2-5; tentatively, D is TRBD2 (6 bases). This CDR3 region has 14 residues. The V end lost 5 bases, the J end lost 5 bases, and 15 bases lay between the germline ends. Germline assignment: CDR1 LNHDA and CDR2 SQIVND (reference sequence). The CDR3 DNA follows: TGTGCCAGTAGTCGAGGAGGGGCGTGGGAGACCCAGTACTTC. Protein sequence: CASSRGGAWETQYF. The complete variable domain, with remaining parts taken from reference TRBV19 and TRBJ2-5, reads DGGITQSPKYLFRKEGQNVTLSCEQNLNHDAMYWYRQDPGQGLRLIYYSQIVNDFQKGDIAEGYSVSREKKESFPLTVTSAQKNPTAFYLCASSRGGAWETQYFGPGTRLLVL.

The table lists this clone with a few counts. J is TRBJ1-1 and V is TRBV6-1; the D gene is possibly TRBD1 (6 bases). Germline loops: CDR1 MNHNS, CDR2 SASEGT. Between the trimmed V and J ends, which lost 2 bases and 11 bases, there was a span of 15 bases. CDR3 size: 13 residues. The CDR3 bases are TGTGCCAGCAGTGAATTGGCGACAGGAGGTGCTTTCTTT. This encodes CASSELATGGAFF.

This clone was seen a few times. This sequence joins TRBV30 and TRBJ1-5, with 7 nucleotides matching TRBD1. V dropped 0 bases and J dropped 7; count of bases not matched to a gene: 6. The CDR3 sequence is 14 residues long. Germline values: CDR1 GTSNPN, CDR2 SVGIG (reference sequence). DNA of the CDR3: TGTGCCTGGAGTGTCGACAGGGTATGGCAGCCCCAGCATTTT. Its translation: CAWSVDRVWQPQHF.

V usage is TRBV13 and J usage is TRBJ1-5; no clear D gene. Germline V lookup: CDR1 PRHDT, CDR2 FYEKMQ (reference sequence). The CDR3 loop spans 14 amino acids. V lost 2 bases and J lost 6, with 11 bases in between. The CDR3 loop is CASSLPGFTQPQHF. DNA of the CDR3: TGTGCCAGCAGCTTACCCGGGTTTACTCAGCCCCAGCATTTT. Full variable domain (remainder filled in from reference TRBV13 and TRBJ1-5): AAGVIQSPRHLIKEKRETATLKCYPIPRHDTVYWYQQGPGQDPQFLISFYEKMQSDKGSIPDRFSAQQFSDYHSELNMSSLELGDSALYFCASSLPGFTQPQHFGDGTRLSIL.

The gene calls are TRBV9 and TRBJ1-1; a possible D gene is TRBD1 (5 bases). V shed 4 bases and J shed 6 bases, with 19 bases lying between them. This CDR3 is 15 amino acids long. Looked up from germline, CDR1 is SGDLS and CDR2 is YYNGEE. CDR3 sequence reads: CASSTLPGGDSEAFF. CDR3 nucleotide sequence: TGTGCCAGCAGCACCCTCCCGGGGGGGGACTCTGAAGCTTTCTTT.

The J gene is TRBJ2-4, the V gene TRBV7-9; D is perhaps TRBD1 (6 bases). The germline CDR1 and CDR2 sequences are SEHNR and FQNEAQ (reference sequence). With 5 bases removed from V and 0 bases from J, the gap between germline ends came to 17 bases. The CDR3 sequence is 17 residues long. The CDR3, as DNA: TGTGCCAGCAGCCGACCACAGGGAAACATAGCCAAAAACATTCAGTACTTC. It specifies CASSRPQGNIAKNIQYF. The full variable domain, completed using reference TRBV7-9 and TRBJ2-4, is DTGVSQNPRHKITKRGQNVTFRCDPISEHNRLYWYRQTLGQGPEFLTYFQNEAQLEKSRLLSDRFSAERPKGSFSTLEIQRTEQGDSAMYLCASSRPQGNIAKNIQYFGAGTRLSVL.